The clone carrying this T cell receptor (beta chain) was recorded only once. The source of the sample is a study of blood T cell repertoires in COVID-19. Across the study: COVID-19 samples, acute and convalescent, were from the United States, Italy and Spain. T cells, B-cell-depleted T cells, or PBMCs provided the cDNA or gDNA that served as material.

This CDR3 region has 13 residues. V lost 1 base, J lost 10 bases, and 14 bases lay in between. Germline V gene data show CDR1 as MNHEY and CDR2 as SVGEGT. Original processing notes: Amplification of reference gene primers was used by the study to estimate nucleated cell counts. Sequencing was performed with immunoSEQ multiplex PCR; in TCRdb, only in-frame clones are kept and a portion is missing. V and J calls and clone size are given by that table; D and trimming were obtained from the DNA. Of roughly 250,000 clones listed, roughly nine tenths are singletons. The rearrangement links TRBV6-2 or TRBV6-3 to TRBJ2-7; D may be TRBD2 (5 bases). The source material was peripheral blood. This TCR came from a man in his forties or fifties who had recovered from COVID-19. The CDR3 region is CASSYLSGRDQYF. The CDR3 DNA sequence: TGTGCCAGCAGTTACTTGTCTGGGAGAGACCAGTACTTC.